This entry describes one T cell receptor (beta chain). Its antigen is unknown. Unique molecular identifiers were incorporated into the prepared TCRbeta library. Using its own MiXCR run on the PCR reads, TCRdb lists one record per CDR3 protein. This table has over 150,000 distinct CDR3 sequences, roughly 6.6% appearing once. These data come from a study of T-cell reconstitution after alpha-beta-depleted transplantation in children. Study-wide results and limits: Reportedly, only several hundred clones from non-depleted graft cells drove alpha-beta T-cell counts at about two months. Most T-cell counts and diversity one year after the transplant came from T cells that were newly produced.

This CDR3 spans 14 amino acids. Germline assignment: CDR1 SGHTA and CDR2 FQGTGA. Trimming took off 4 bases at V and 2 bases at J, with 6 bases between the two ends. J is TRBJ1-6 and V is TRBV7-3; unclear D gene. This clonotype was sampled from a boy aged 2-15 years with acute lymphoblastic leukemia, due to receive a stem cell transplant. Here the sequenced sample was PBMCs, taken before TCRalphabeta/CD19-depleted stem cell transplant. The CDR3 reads CASSYSPYNSPLHF. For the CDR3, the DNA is TGTGCCAGCAGCTACAGCCCCTATAATTCACCCCTCCACTTT.